Included here is one TCR beta chain sequence, with context. The antigen is undetermined. The CDR3 contains 13 residues. Trimming pared 5 bases from V and 6 bases from J, leaving 14 bases between. CDR1 SGHVS and CDR2 FNYEAQ come from the germline V gene. The sample originates from a study of OX40 agonist ivuxolimab in advanced cancers. Overall study context: Head and neck, renal cell, melanoma or hepatocellular carcinoma were the cancers that dose-escalation patients had. Study results and caveats: Averaged across samples, CD8+ T cells carried more expanded clones than CD4+ did. No antigen was identified for the clonally expanded peripheral T cells. CD4+ and CD8+ T cells in blood underwent clonal expansion by week 6 at 0.1 to 3.0 mg/kg.

Using immunoSEQ multiplex PCR, the repertoire was profiled, and TCRdb retains in-frame clones only, with some absent. The data contain 35,000 to 40,000 clones, 88% of them seen just once; the ten biggest clones take up roughly 13%. The rearrangement uses TRBV7-6 and TRBJ2-7; D uncertain. This sequence originates from an adult with an advanced solid tumor such as melanoma, head and neck, liver or kidney cancer. Material: CD4+ or CD8+ T cells sorted from blood, obtained in a trial of the OX40 agonist ivuxolimab. In DNA, the CDR3 is TGTGCCAGCAGCCCCTCGTACCCGGGCGAGCAGTACTTC. It codes for CASSPSYPGEQYF.